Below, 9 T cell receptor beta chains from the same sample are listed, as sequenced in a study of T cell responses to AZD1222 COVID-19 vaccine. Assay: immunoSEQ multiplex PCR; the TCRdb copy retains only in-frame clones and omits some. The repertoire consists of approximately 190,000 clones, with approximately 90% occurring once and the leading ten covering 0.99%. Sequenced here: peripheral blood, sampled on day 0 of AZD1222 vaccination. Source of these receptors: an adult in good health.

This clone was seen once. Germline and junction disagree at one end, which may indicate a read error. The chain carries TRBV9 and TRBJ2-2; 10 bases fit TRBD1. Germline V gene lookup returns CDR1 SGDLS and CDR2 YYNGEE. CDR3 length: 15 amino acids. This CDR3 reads CASSVDRGPPGELFF. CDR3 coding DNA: TGTGCCAGCAGCGTTGACAGGGGGCCTCCCGGGGAACTGTTTTTT.

CDR3 protein: CASSITGTGGNEKLFF. The CDR3 DNA follows: TGTGCCAGTAGTATTACCGGGACAGGGGGGAATGAAAAACTGTTTTTT. The chain combines TRBV19 with TRBJ1-4; TRBD1 matches 11 bases. CDR3 length: 16 residues. Germline V lookup: CDR1 LNHDA, CDR2 SQIVND (reference sequence). With V trimmed by 3 bases and J by 5 bases, 5 bases remained unmatched.

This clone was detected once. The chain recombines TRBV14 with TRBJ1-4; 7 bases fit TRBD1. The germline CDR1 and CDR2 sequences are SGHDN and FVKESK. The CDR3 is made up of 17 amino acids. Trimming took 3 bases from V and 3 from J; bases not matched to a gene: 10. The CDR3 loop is CASSQNSNRGANEKLFF. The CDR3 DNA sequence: TGTGCCAGCAGCCAGAACTCTAACAGGGGCGCTAATGAAAAACTGTTTTTT.

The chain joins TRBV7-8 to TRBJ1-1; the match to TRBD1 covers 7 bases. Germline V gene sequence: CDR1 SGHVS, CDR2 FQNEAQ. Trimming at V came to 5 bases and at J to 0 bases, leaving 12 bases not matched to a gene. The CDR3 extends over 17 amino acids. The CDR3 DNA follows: TGTGCCAGCAGCCCGACCGGGACAGTTAAATTGAACACTGAAGCTTTCTTT. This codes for CASSPTGTVKLNTEAFF.

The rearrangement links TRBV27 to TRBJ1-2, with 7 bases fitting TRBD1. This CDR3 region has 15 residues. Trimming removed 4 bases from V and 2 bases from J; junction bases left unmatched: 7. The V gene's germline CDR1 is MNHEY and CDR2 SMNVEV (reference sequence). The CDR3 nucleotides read TGTGCCAGCAGTTCCCCGACAGGGAGAAACTATGGCTACACCTTC. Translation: CASSSPTGRNYGYTF.

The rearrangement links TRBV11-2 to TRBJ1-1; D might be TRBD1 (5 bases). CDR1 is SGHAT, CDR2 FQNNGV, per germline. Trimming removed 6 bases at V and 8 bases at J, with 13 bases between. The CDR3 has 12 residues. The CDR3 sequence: CASSIRGREAFF. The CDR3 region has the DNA TGTGCCAGCAGTATTCGGGGGAGAGAAGCTTTCTTT.

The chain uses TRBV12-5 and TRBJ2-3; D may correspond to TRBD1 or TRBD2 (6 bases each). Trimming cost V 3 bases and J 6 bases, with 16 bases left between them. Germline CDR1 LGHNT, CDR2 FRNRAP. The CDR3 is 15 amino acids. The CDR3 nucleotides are TGTGCTAGTGGTTTTGTAGGGGGAGGAAACGATACGCAGTATTTT. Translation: CASGFVGGGNDTQYF.

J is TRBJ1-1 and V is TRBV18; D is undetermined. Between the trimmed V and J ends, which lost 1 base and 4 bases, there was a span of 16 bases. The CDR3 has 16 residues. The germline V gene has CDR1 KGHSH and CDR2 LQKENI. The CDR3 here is CASSPLPGYGSTEAFF. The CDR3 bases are TGTGCCAGCTCACCACTTCCGGGTTACGGTAGCACTGAAGCTTTCTTT.

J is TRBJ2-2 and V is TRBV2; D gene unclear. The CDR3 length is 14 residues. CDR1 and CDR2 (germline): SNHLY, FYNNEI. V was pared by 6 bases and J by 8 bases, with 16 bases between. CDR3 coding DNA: TGTGCCAGCAGGGAGCTTGGAACACCGGGGGAGCTGTTTTTT. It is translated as CASRELGTPGELFF.